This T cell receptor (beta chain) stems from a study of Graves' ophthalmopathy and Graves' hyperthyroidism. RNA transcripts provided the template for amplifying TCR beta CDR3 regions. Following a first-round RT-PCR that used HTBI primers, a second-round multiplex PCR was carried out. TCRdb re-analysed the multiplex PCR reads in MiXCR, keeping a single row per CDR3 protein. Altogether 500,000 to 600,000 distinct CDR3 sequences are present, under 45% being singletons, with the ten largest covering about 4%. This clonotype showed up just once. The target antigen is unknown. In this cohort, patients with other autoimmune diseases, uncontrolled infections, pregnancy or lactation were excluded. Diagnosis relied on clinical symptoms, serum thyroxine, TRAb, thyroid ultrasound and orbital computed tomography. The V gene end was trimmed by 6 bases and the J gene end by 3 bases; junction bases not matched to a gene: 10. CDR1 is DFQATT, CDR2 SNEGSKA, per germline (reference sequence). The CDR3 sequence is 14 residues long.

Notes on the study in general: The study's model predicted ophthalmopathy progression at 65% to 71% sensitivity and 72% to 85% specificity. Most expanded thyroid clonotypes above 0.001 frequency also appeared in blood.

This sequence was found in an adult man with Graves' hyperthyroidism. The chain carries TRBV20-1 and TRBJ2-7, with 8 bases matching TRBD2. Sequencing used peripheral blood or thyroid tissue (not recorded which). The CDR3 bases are TGCAGTGCAAAGGAAGTGGCGGGAGGCTACGAGCAGTACTTC. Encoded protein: CSAKEVAGGYEQYF.